The next 10 T cell receptor beta chains were all read from a single sample in a study of blood T cell repertoires in COVID-19. Sequencing used immunoSEQ multiplex PCR; TCRdb keeps in-frame clones, though not all of them. The sample has about 110,000 clones; approximately 80% are singletons. Sequenced material: peripheral blood. The receptors were sampled from a woman in her 50s with acute or convalescent COVID-19.

This chain connects TRBV18 to TRBJ1-2; D is perhaps TRBD1 (5 bases). The V end was cut by 4 bases, the J end by 0 bases, with 12 bases between. This CDR3 has 15 residues. Germline V gene lookup returns CDR1 KGHSH and CDR2 LQKENI. CDR3 sequence: CASSLGDSPNYGYTF. DNA for the CDR3: TGTGCCAGCTCACTCGGGGACTCTCCTAACTATGGCTACACCTTC.

The genes are TRBV5-5 and TRBJ2-5, with D tentatively TRBD2 (5 bases). Trimming took off 4 bases at V and 2 bases at J, with 9 bases between the two ends. This CDR3 is built from 13 residues. Per the germline V gene, CDR1 is SGHKS and CDR2 is YYEKEE (reference sequence). The CDR3 is CASSRDYQETQYF. As DNA, the CDR3 is TGTGCCAGCAGCCGCGACTATCAAGAGACCCAGTACTTC.

This clone was seen once. J is TRBJ2-1 and V is TRBV6-5; D is perhaps TRBD1 (5 bases). Germline values: CDR1 MNHEY, CDR2 SVGAGI. This CDR3 is built from 12 residues. V was cut by 5 bases and J by 10 bases, with 12 bases left in between. This CDR3 is CASSRQRGEQFF. The CDR3 DNA reads as TGTGCCAGCAGTAGACAAAGGGGCGAGCAGTTCTTC.

This sequence joins TRBV24-1 and TRBJ2-3; 11 bases line up with TRBD2. Germline trimming cut 5 bases from V and 2 bases from J; bases unmatched to any gene: 14. CDR3 size: 19 residues. Germline-derived CDR1 and CDR2 are KGHDR and SFDVKD. The CDR3 reads CATSATSYLAGGHTDTQYF. The CDR3 nucleotides are TGTGCCACCAGTGCGACTTCCTATTTAGCGGGGGGGCACACAGATACGCAGTATTTT.

The CDR3 nucleotides are TGTGCCTGGAGTCATACCGGGACAGCTACGAGGAACACTGAAGCTTTCTTT. As protein: CAWSHTGTATRNTEAFF. V and J are TRBV30 and TRBJ1-1; 7 bases match TRBD1. The germline V gene encodes CDR1 GTSNPN and CDR2 SVGIG (reference sequence). V was clipped by 2 bases and J by 1 base; unmatched bases: 13. This CDR3 spans 17 amino acids.

This chain joins TRBV5-4 and TRBJ1-2; D is possibly TRBD1 (6 bases). Trimming left V 2 bases short and J 4 bases short, with 12 bases between. Germline-derived CDR1 and CDR2 are SGHNT and YYREEE (reference sequence). The CDR3 spans 14 residues. The CDR3 loop reads CASSFMDSSYGYTF. The CDR3 DNA is TGTGCCAGCAGCTTTATGGACAGTTCCTATGGCTACACCTTC.

The genes are TRBV7-3 and TRBJ2-5; TRBD2 matches at 8 bases. The J segment lost 1 base and the V segment lost 1 base, leaving 2 bases of the junction unmatched. The CDR3 has 15 amino acids. CDR1 is SGHTA and CDR2 is FQGTGA in the germline V gene. CDR3 sequence (DNA): TGTGCCAGCAGCTTAAACGGACTAGCCCAAGAGACCCAGTACTTC. As protein: CASSLNGLAQETQYF.

This clone was detected only a few times. CDR3 sequence reads: CASSQEPQGVVNEQFF. The CDR3 DNA sequence: TGCGCCAGCAGCCAAGAACCACAGGGCGTCGTCAATGAGCAGTTCTTC. The chain has TRBV4-1 and TRBJ2-1; possibly TRBD1 for D (6 bases). Trimming removed 0 bases at V and 6 bases at J, with 15 bases between. Germline values: CDR1 MGHRA, CDR2 YSYEKL. The CDR3 has 16 amino acids.

This rearrangement joins TRBV19 to TRBJ2-6; D is possibly TRBD1 (5 bases). The CDR3 spans 14 residues. The germline V gene encodes CDR1 LNHDA and CDR2 SQIVND (reference sequence). V was trimmed by 6 bases and J by 0 bases, leaving 6 bases between them. Written as DNA, the CDR3 is TGTGCCAGTAGAGACAGCTCTGGGGCCAACGTCCTGACTTTC. It yields the protein CASRDSSGANVLTF. Full variable domain (rest looked up from reference TRBV19 and TRBJ2-6): DGGITQSPKYLFRKEGQNVTLSCEQNLNHDAMYWYRQDPGQGLRLIYYSQIVNDFQKGDIAEGYSVSREKKESFPLTVTSAQKNPTAFYLCASRDSSGANVLTFGAGSRLTVL.

The V call is TRBV2, the J call TRBJ1-3; 7 bases are a match to TRBD1. CDR3 length: 16 amino acids. Trimming cost V 6 bases and J 3 bases; bases outside gene matches: 11. From germline, CDR1 is SNHLY and CDR2 FYNNEI. In nucleotides, the CDR3 is TGTGCCAGCAGCTCGTTCTTCGGGACAGTTGGAAACACCATATATTTT. Its translation is CASSSFFGTVGNTIYF.